The T cell receptor (beta chain) under discussion was sequenced for a study of shared clonotypes between healthy human individuals. The study, taken as a whole, reports: A few donors had roughly 5% of their naive CD4 clonotypes in common. Estimated richness was generally greater in naive than memory subsets.

About this clone itself: Its antigen is not known.

Per the germline V gene, CDR1 is MNHEY and CDR2 is SVGAGI. Trimming removed 5 bases at V and 1 base at J, with 11 bases between. CDR3 length: 14 amino acids. Sorted-subset replicate PCRs used around 200 ng DNA, roughly 28,000 T cell genomes. Sequencing was performed with immunoSEQ multiplex PCR; in TCRdb, only in-frame clones are kept and a portion is missing. Altogether some 1 million clones are present, around four fifths being singletons, with the ten largest covering roughly 1.4%. The sample comprised memory CD4+ T cells sorted from blood. Subset indicated: CD45RA-negative fraction. J is TRBJ1-1 and V is TRBV6-5, with a tentative D call TRBD1 (6 bases). This clonotype was obtained from a man aged 18 to 29 in good health. DNA for the CDR3: TGTGCCAGCAGTATCAGGGGACCGAACACTGAAGCTTTCTTT. Translating it yields CASSIRGPNTEAFF.